A single sample gave rise to the 4 T cell receptor beta chains below, sequenced in a study of T-cell reconstitution after alpha-beta-depleted transplantation in children. Preparation of the TCRbeta library used unique molecular identifiers. MiXCR was run by TCRdb on the PCR reads, yielding one entry per CDR3 protein. The sample lists hundreds of thousands of distinct CDR3 sequences; around a sixth were seen once. Sequencing used PBMCs, mostly from graft donor cells, obtained 360 days after TCRalphabeta/CD19-depleted stem cell transplant. The receptors stem from a male patient between 2 and 10 years old who had a stem cell transplant for acute lymphoblastic leukemia, so the T cells may come from the graft donor.

This chain connects TRBV27 to TRBJ2-7; possibly TRBD2 for D (5 bases). The CDR3 extends over 14 amino acids. CDR1 and CDR2 from the germline V gene are MNHEY and SMNVEV (reference sequence). The V and J ends lost 8 bases and 3 bases respectively, with 17 bases between them. The CDR3 region is CASVQKAAVYEQYF. DNA for the CDR3: TGTGCCAGCGTCCAGAAAGCGGCGGTCTACGAGCAGTACTTC.

The chain employs TRBV21-1 and TRBJ1-4; the table's D call of TRBD1 was not tested on the DNA. TRBV21-1 is designated a pseudogene. This CDR3 is built from 16 residues. CDR3 loop: CASSSSDRPSNEKLFF. CDR3 in DNA: TGTGCCAGCAGCTCTTCTGACAGGCCGTCTAATGAAAAACTGTTTTTT.

A few counts support this clonotype. The genes are TRBV12-3 or TRBV12-4 and TRBJ2-1, with D unresolved. Trimming pared 3 bases from V and 8 bases from J, leaving 14 bases between. This CDR3 is 14 amino acids long. Written as DNA, the CDR3 is TGTGCCAGCAGTTTCCGGCAAGTCCTGGATGAGCAGTTCTTC. Translating it yields CASSFRQVLDEQFF.

The sample holds a few counts of this clonotype. The chain uses TRBV27 and TRBJ2-1; D gene unclear. V was pared by 10 bases and J by 7 bases, with 11 bases between. This CDR3 has 11 residues. Germline loops: CDR1 MNHEY, CDR2 SMNVEV (reference sequence). CDR3 coding DNA: TGTGCCATCAGCTCTGGGAATGAGCAGTTCTTC. It yields the protein CAISSGNEQFF.